One sample yielded the 8 T cell receptor beta chains listed below, sequenced in a study of CD8 T cell repertoires and HIV-1 epitope variants. Sequencing used immunoSEQ multiplex PCR; TCRdb keeps in-frame clones, though not all of them. The table shows around 3,700 clones, with more than 65% occurring only once. Their antigens are not known. Sequenced: cultured CD8+ T cells derived from PBMCs. Every receptor here comes from a male donor with HIV.

This chain links TRBV19 with TRBJ2-7; D unclear. There are 13 residues in the CDR3. V shed 4 bases and J shed 4 bases, with 11 bases lying between them. Germline V lookup: CDR1 LNHDA, CDR2 SQIVND (reference sequence). The CDR3 coding sequence is TGTGCCAGTAGTACGGGTCTTAAGTACGAGCAGTACTTC. Translating it yields CASSTGLKYEQYF.

The chain is built from TRBV28 and TRBJ2-5; a weak D match, TRBD1 (6 bases). The CDR3 length is 15 residues. From germline, CDR1 is MDHEN and CDR2 SYDVKM. V was clipped by 6 bases and J by 3 bases, with 17 bases between them. CDR3 residues: CASSSSKYREETQYF. As DNA, the CDR3 is TGTGCCAGCAGCTCATCCAAGTACAGGGAAGAGACCCAGTACTTC.

The gene calls are TRBV7-8 and TRBJ2-1; 9 bases line up with TRBD2. Per the germline V gene, CDR1 is SGHVS and CDR2 is FQNEAQ. The J segment lost 8 bases and the V segment lost 1 base, leaving 9 bases of the junction unmatched. This CDR3 contains 16 residues. The chain's CDR3 is CASSLVGGGAVHEQFF. The CDR3 coding sequence is TGTGCCAGCAGCTTAGTAGGCGGGGGGGCTGTTCATGAGCAGTTCTTC.

The chain recombines TRBV28 with TRBJ2-5; D gene uncertain. Germline V gene lookup returns CDR1 MDHEN and CDR2 SYDVKM. This CDR3 has 15 residues. The V end lost 4 bases, the J end lost 0 bases, and 12 bases lay between the germline ends. As DNA, the CDR3 is TGTGCCAGCAGTTCCGTCGACCGAGACCAAGAGACCCAGTACTTC. Protein sequence: CASSSVDRDQETQYF.

The gene calls are TRBV27 and TRBJ1-5; 8 bases agree with TRBD1. With V trimmed by 8 bases and J by 5 bases, 8 bases remained unmatched. CDR1 and CDR2 from the germline V gene are MNHEY and SMNVEV (reference sequence). The CDR3 contains 14 residues. CDR3 residues: CASGWTGPHQPQHF. The CDR3 nucleotides are TGTGCCAGCGGGTGGACAGGGCCTCATCAGCCCCAGCATTTT.

The chain joins TRBV4-2 to TRBJ2-7, with D unclear. The V gene lost 1 base and the J gene lost 0 bases, with 13 bases spanning the gap. Germline-derived CDR1 and CDR2 are LGHNA and YNFKEQ. The CDR3 sequence is 16 residues long. For the CDR3, the DNA is TGTGCCAGCAGCCAAGCCTATAAATCGGGCTCCTACGAGCAGTACTTC. Translation gives CASSQAYKSGSYEQYF.

This clone qualifies as medium-sized. This chain uses TRBV7-2 with TRBJ2-3; TRBD1 matches 8 bases. V shed 5 bases, J shed 2 bases, and the junction held 6 bases outside the gene matches. Germline assignment: CDR1 SGHTA and CDR2 FQGNSA. The CDR3 consists of 15 residues. The chain's CDR3 is CASSPGQGNTDTQYF. The CDR3 DNA reads TGTGCCAGCAGCCCAGGACAGGGCAACACAGATACGCAGTATTTT.

The chain has TRBV4-3 and TRBJ1-2, with D possibly being TRBD1 (6 bases). The CDR3 is made up of 17 amino acids. CDR1 and CDR2 (germline): LGHNA, YSLEER. V dropped 0 bases and J dropped 5 bases, with 19 bases sitting between them. The CDR3 loop reads CASSQDIGMDRKYGYTF. The DNA for the CDR3 is TGCGCCAGCAGCCAAGATATTGGTATGGACAGAAAATATGGCTACACCTTC.